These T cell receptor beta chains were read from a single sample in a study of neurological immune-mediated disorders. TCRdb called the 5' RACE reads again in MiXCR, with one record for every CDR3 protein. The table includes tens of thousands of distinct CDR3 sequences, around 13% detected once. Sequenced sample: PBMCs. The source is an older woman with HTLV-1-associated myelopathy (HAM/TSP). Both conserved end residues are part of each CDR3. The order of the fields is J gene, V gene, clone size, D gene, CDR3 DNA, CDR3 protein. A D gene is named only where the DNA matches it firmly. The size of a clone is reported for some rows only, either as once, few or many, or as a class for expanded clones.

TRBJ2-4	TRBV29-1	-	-	TGCAGCGTTGAAGACAGGGTCGGGAACATTCAGTACTTC	CSVEDRVGNIQYF
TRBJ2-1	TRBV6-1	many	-	TGTGCCAGCAGCGTCACCGGGAACGAGAAGCAGTTCTTC	CASSVTGNEKQFF
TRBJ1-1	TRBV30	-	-	TGTGCCTGGAGTGTAACGGCGAACACTGAAGCTTTCTTT	CAWSVTANTEAFF
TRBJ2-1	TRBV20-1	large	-	TGCAGTGCTAGAGATACCTCCAATGAGCAGTTCTTC	CSARDTSNEQFF
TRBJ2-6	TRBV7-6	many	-	TGTGCCAGCAGCACTCAATTGACTCTGAGGGCCAACGTCCTGACTTTC	CASSTQLTLRANVLTF
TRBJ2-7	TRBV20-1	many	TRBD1	TGCAGTGCTAGTACACAGGGGAGCTACGAGCAGTACTTC	CSASTQGSYEQYF
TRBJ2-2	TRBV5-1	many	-	TGCGCCACCAAGCAGGGGCCCGGTAGTACCGGGGAGCTGTTTTTT	CATKQGPGSTGELFF
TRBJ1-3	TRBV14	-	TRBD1	TGTGCCAGCAGCCAATCACGGACAGGCACCATATATTTT	CASSQSRTGTIYF
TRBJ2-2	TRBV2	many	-	TGTGCCAGCAGTCCTCGGTCCAGCAACACCGGGGAGCTGTTTTTT	CASSPRSSNTGELFF
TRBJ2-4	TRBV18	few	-	TGTGCCAGCTCCCCGGTCAGGGGAGATCTAGCCAAAAACATTCAGTACTTC	CASSPVRGDLAKNIQYF
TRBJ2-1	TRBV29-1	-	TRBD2	TGCAGCGTTGAAGAGAGCGGGGGTAGGAATGAGCAGTTCTTC	CSVEESGGRNEQFF
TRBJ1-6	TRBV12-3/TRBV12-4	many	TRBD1	TGTGCCAGCAGTAGGGACAGGGGGAATAATTCACCCCTCCACTTT	CASSRDRGNNSPLHF
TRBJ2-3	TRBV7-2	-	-	TGTGCCAGCAGCTTGGAGCTCCGGAGCACAGATACGCAGTATTTT	CASSLELRSTDTQYF
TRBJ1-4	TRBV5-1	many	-	TGCGCCAGCAGCTACGACGGGGAGAGGGATGAAAAACTGTTTTTT	CASSYDGERDEKLFF
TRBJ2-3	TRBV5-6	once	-	TGTGCCAGCAGTTCGGCGGCATCAGATACGCAGTATTTT	CASSSAASDTQYF
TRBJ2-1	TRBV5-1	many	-	TGCGCCAGCAGCGGAGGACAGCAGTCCTACAATGAGCAGTTCTTC	CASSGGQQSYNEQFF
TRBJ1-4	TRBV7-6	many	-	TGTGCCAGCAGCTCGGGACAAAATGAAAAACTGTTTTTT	CASSSGQNEKLFF
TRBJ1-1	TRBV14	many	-	TGTGCCAGCAGCCAAGATGCGGCGACTATGAACACTGAAGCTTTCTTT	CASSQDAATMNTEAFF
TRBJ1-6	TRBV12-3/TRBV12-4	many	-	TGTGCCAGCGGCACTACCTCGGGGAATTCACCCCTCCACTTT	CASGTTSGNSPLHF
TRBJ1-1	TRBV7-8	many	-	TGTGCCAGCAGTAGGGGTACTGAAGCTTTCTTT	CASSRGTEAFF
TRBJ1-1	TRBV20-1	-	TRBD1	TGCAGTGCCGAGAACCAGGGGGCGCACACTGAAGCTTTCTTT	CSAENQGAHTEAFF
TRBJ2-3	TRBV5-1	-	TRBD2	TGCGCCAGCAGCTCCGGGGGGGTAGCAGATACGCAGTATTTT	CASSSGGVADTQYF
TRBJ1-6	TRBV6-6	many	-	TGTGCCAGCAGTTACGATTCACCCCTCCACTTT	CASSYDSPLHF
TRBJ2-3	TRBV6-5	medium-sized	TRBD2	TGTGCCAGCAGACCCGGGCTAGCGGGGGCCACAGATACGCAGTATTTT	CASRPGLAGATDTQYF
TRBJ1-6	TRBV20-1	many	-	TGCAGTGCTAGAGTGGAGGTTGTTGATTCACCCCTCCACTTT	CSARVEVVDSPLHF
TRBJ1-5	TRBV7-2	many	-	TGTGCCAGCAGCTTACGGCATCAGCCCCAGCATTTT	CASSLRHQPQHF
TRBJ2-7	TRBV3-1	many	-	TGTGCCAGCAGCCAGGACAAATTCTACGAGCAGTACTTC	CASSQDKFYEQYF
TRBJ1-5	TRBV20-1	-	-	TGCAGTGCTAGGGCGGGCCTCAATCAGCCCCAGCATTTT	CSARAGLNQPQHF
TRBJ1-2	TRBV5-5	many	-	TGTGCCAGCAGCTTGGATTTTGCAGGGAGGTACTATGGCTACACCTTC	CASSLDFAGRYYGYTF
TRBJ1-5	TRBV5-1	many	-	TGCGCCAGCAGCTACTTCCCTATCCGGGACAGCAATCAGCCCCAGCATTTT	CASSYFPIRDSNQPQHF
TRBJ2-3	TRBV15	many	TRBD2	TGTGCCACCAGCCCAGGCGGGGGGGCCGTAGATACGCAGTATTTT	CATSPGGGAVDTQYF
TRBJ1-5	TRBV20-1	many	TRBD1	TGCAGTGCTAGTGAGGGACAGGTTAAGAATCAGCCCCAGCATTTT	CSASEGQVKNQPQHF
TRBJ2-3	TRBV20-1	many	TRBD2	TGCAGTGCTCTAGCGGGAGGGCCTTTTCAAGATACGCAGTATTTT	CSALAGGPFQDTQYF
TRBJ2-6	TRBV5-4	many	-	TGTGCCAGCAGCTGGGGCAGGGGGGACTCTGGGGCCAACGTCCTGACTTTC	CASSWGRGDSGANVLTF
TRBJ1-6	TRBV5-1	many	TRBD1	TGCGCCAGCAGCTTGGACAGGGGCCACTATAATTCACCCCTCCACTTT	CASSLDRGHYNSPLHF
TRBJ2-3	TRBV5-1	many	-	TGCGCCAGCAGCAGAGAACAGGGTAGCACAGATACGCAGTATTTT	CASSREQGSTDTQYF
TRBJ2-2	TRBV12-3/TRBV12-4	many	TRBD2	TGTGCCAGCAGTTCTGGCGGGGGGGTCACCGGGGAGCTGTTTTTT	CASSSGGGVTGELFF
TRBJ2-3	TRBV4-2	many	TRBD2	TGTGCCAGCAGCCAAAGAGGGACTAGCGGGGGAGCAGATACGCAGTATTTT	CASSQRGTSGGADTQYF
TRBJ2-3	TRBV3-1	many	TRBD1	TGTGCCAGCAGCGGACAGGGAACAGATACGCAGTATTTT	CASSGQGTDTQYF
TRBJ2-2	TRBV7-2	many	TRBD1	TGTGCCAGCAGCTCGCCGGGACAGGGACTATGGACCGGGGAGCTGTTTTTT	CASSSPGQGLWTGELFF
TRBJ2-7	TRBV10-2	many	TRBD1	TGCGCCAGCAGGGAGGGACAGGGGCACTACGAGCAGTACTTC	CASREGQGHYEQYF
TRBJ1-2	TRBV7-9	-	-	TGTGCCAGCAGCTTACGTGGGGCTTATAACTATGGCTACACCTTC	CASSLRGAYNYGYTF
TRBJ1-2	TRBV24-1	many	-	TGTGCCACCCGAGCATCTGATGGCTACACCTTC	CATRASDGYTF
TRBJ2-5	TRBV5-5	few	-	TGTGCCAGCAGCTTGCTCGGGTCTCGAATTACTCAAGAGACCCAGTACTTC	CASSLLGSRITQETQYF
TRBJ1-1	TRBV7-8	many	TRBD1	TGTGCCAGCAGCTTGACAGGGGGCAACACTGAAGCTTTCTTT	CASSLTGGNTEAFF
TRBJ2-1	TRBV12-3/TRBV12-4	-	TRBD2	TGTGCCAGCAGTTTGTTAGGGACTATGGGCTACAATGAGCAGTTCTTC	CASSLLGTMGYNEQFF
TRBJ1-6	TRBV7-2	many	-	TGTGCCAGCCGGGGGGGAGGTTTTTCACCCCTCCACTTT	CASRGGGFSPLHF